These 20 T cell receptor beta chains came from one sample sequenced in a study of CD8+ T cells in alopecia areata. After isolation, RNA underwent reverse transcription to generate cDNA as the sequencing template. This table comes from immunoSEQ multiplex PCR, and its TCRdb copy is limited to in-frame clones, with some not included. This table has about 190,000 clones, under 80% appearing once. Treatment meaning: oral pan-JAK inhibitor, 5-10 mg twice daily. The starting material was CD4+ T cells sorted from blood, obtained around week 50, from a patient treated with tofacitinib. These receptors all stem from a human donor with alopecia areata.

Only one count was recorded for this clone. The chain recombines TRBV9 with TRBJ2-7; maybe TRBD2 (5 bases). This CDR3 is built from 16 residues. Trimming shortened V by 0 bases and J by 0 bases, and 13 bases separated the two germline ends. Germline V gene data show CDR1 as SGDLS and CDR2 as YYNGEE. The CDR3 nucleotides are TGTGCCAGCAGCGTAGGAGGTAATAGCGCCTCCTACGAGCAGTACTTC. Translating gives CASSVGGNSASYEQYF.

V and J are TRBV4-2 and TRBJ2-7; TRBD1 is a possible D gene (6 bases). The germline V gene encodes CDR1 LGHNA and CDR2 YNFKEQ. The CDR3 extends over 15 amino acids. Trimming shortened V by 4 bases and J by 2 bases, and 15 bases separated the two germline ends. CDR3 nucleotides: TGTGCCAGCAGCCCAGAAGAAGGACAGACCTACGAGCAGTACTTC. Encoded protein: CASSPEEGQTYEQYF.

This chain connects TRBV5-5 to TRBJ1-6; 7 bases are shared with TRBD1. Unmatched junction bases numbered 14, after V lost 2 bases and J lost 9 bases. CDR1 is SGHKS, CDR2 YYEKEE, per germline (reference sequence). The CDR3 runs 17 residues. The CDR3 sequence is CASSFSTGRIGSSPLHF. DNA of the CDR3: TGTGCCAGCAGCTTCTCGACAGGGAGAATTGGCAGTTCACCCCTCCACTTT.

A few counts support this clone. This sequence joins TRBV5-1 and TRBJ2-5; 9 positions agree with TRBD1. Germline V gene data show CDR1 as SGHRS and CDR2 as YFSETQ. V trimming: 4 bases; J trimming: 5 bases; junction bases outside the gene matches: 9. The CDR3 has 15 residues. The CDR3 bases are TGCGCCAGCAGCCGACAACAGGGGGCTGGGGAGACCCAGTACTTC. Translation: CASSRQQGAGETQYF.

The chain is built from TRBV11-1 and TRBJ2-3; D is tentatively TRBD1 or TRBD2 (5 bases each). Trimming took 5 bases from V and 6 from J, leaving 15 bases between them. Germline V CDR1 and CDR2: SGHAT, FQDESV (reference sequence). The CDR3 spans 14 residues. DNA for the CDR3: TGTGCCAGCAGCCAGGTCGGGACCGTCGATACGCAGTATTTT. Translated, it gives CASSQVGTVDTQYF.

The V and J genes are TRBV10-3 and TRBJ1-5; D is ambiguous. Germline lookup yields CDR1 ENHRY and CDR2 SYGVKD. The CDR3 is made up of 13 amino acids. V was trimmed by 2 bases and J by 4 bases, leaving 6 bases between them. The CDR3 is CAISEGENQPQHF. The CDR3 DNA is TGTGCCATCAGTGAGGGTGAGAATCAGCCCCAGCATTTT.

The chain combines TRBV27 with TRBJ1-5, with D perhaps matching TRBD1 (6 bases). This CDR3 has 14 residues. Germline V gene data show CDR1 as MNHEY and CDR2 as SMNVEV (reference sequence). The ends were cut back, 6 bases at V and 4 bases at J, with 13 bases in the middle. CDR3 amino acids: CASRPRTENQPQHF. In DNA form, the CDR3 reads TGTGCCAGCAGGCCGCGGACAGAGAATCAGCCCCAGCATTTT.

The DNA of the CDR3 is TGTGCCAGCACCACGAGAGGGAACACCGGGGAGCTGTTTTTT. This sequence encodes CASTTRGNTGELFF. The V gene is TRBV5-4, the J gene TRBJ2-2; no reliable D call. Germline-derived CDR1 and CDR2 are SGHNT and YYREEE (reference sequence). This CDR3 contains 14 residues. With 6 bases removed from V and 1 base from J, the gap between germline ends came to 10 bases.

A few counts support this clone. This CDR3 reads CASSRFTAQETQYF. The DNA of the CDR3 is TGTGCCAGCAGCCGGTTTACCGCACAAGAGACCCAGTACTTC. The chain is built from TRBV7-2 and TRBJ2-5; D gene ambiguous. CDR3 length: 14 amino acids. Deletions cut 5 bases from V and 2 bases from J, with 12 bases between. From germline, CDR1 is SGHTA and CDR2 FQGNSA.

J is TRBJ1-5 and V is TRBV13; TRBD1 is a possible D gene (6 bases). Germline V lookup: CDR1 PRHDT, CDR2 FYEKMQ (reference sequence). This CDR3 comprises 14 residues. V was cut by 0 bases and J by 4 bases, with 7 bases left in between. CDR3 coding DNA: TGTGCCAGCAGCTTAGGACAGGGAAATCAGCCCCAGCATTTT. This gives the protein CASSLGQGNQPQHF.

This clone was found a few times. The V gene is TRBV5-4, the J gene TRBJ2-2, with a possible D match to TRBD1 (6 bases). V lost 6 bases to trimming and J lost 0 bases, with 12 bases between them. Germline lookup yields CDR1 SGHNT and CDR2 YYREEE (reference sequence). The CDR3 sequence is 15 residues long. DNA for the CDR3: TGTGCCAGCATCGATCGGACAGCGAACACCGGGGAGCTGTTTTTT. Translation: CASIDRTANTGELFF.

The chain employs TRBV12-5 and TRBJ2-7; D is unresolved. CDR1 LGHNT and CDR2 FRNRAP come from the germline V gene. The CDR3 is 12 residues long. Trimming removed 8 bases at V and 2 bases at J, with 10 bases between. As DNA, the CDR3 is TGTGCTAGTTCACCGAACACCTACGAGCAGTACTTC. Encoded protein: CASSPNTYEQYF.

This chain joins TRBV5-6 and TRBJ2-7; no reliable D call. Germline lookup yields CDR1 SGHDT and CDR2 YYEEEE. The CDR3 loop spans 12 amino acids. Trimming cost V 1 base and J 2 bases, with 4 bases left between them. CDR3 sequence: CASSLRAYEQYF. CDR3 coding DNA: TGTGCCAGCAGCTTGAGGGCCTACGAGCAGTACTTC.

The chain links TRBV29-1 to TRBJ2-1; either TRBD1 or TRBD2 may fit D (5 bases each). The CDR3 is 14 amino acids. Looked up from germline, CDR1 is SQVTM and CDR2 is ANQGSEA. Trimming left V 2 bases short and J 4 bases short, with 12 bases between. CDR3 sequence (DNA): TGCAGCGTTGAACTGGGGGACCGATACAATGAGCAGTTCTTC. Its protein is CSVELGDRYNEQFF.

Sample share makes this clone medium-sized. The CDR3 loop is CASSQTQGSGEQYF. The CDR3 nucleotides read TGTGCCAGCAGTCAAACACAGGGTTCCGGCGAGCAGTACTTC. V and J are TRBV6-5 and TRBJ2-7, with D possibly being TRBD1 (6 bases). Trimming shortened V by 5 bases and J by 6 bases, and 17 bases separated the two germline ends. Germline V gene lookup returns CDR1 MNHEY and CDR2 SVGAGI. This CDR3 has 14 residues.

CDR3 loop: CASSPGIGGYTF. In nucleotides, the CDR3 is TGTGCCAGCAGCCCCGGGATCGGGGGCTACACCTTC. The chain is built from TRBV14 and TRBJ1-2; D not certain. Germline CDR1 SGHDN, CDR2 FVKESK. CDR3 length equals 12 residues. The V and J ends lost 4 bases and 8 bases respectively, with 11 bases between them.

The CDR3 spells CASSPDRSYGYTF. CDR3 coding DNA: TGCGCCAGCAGCCCAGATAGGAGCTATGGCTACACCTTC. V usage is TRBV4-1 and J usage is TRBJ1-2; D gene ambiguous. The V end was cut by 4 bases, the J end by 4 bases, with 10 bases between. Germline CDR1 MGHRA, CDR2 YSYEKL. CDR3 length: 13 amino acids.

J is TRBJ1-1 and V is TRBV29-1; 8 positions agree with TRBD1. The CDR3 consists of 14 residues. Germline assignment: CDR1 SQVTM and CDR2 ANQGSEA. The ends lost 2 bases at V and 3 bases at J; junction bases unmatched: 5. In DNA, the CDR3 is TGCAGCGTTGAATGGCAGGGGGCAGACACTGAAGCTTTCTTT. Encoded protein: CSVEWQGADTEAFF. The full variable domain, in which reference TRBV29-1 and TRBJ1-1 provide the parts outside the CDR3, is SAVISQKPSRDICQRGTSLTIQCQVDSQVTMMFWYRQQPGQSLTLIATANQGSEATYESGFVIDKFPISRPNLTFSTLTVSNMSPEDSSIYLCSVEWQGADTEAFFGQGTRLTVV.

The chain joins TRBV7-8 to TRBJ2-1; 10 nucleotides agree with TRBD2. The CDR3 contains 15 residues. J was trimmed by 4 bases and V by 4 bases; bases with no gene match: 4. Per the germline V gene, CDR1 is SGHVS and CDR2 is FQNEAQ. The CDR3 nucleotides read TGTGCCAGCAGCTCTAGCGGGGGTGATTACAATGAGCAGTTCTTC. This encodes CASSSSGGDYNEQFF. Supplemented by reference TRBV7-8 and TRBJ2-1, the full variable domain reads GAGVSQSPRYKVAKRGQDVALRCDPISGHVSLFWYQQALGQGPEFLTYFQNEAQLDKSGLPSDRFFAERPEGSVSTLKIQRTQQEDSAVYLCASSSSGGDYNEQFFGPGTRLTVL.

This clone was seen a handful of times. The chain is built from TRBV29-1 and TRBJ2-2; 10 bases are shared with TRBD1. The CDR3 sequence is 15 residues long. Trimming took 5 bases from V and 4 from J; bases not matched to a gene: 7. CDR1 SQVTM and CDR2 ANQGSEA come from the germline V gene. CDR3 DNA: TGCAGCGTTTTCCCCGGGACAGGGGCCACCGGGGAGCTGTTTTTT. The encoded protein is CSVFPGTGATGELFF.